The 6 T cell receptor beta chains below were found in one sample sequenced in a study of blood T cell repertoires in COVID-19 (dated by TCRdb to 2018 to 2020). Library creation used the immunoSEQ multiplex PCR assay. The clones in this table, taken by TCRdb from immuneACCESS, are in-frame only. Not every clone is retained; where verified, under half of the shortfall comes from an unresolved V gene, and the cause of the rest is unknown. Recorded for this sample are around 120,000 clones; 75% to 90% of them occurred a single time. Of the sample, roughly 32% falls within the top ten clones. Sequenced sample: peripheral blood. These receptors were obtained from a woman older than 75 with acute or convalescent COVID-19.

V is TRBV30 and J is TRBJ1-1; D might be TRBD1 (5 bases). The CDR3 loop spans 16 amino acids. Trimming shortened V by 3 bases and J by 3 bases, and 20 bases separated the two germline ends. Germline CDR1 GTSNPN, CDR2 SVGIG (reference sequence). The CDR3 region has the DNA TGTGCCTGGAGGGATTTCGTGGGAGGGGCGGACACTGAAGCTTTCTTT. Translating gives CAWRDFVGGADTEAFF.

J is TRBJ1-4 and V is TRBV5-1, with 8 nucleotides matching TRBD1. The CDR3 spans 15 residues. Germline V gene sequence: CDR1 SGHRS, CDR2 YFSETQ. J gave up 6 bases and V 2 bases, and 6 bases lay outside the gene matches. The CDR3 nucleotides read TGCGCCAGCAGCTTCCACGGACAGGGAGATGAAAAACTGTTTTTT. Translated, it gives CASSFHGQGDEKLFF.

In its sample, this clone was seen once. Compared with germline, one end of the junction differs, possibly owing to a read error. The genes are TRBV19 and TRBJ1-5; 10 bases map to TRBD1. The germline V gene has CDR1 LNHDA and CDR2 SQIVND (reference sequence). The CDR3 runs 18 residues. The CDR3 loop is CASCIGTGAFGIRQPQHF. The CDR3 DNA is TGTGCCAGTTGTATTGGGACAGGGGCGTTCGGAATTCGTCAGCCCCAGCATTTT. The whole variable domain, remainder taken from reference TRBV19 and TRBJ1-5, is DGGITQSPKYLFRKEGQNVTLSCEQNLNHDAMYWYRQDPGQGLRLIYYSQIVNDFQKGDIAEGYSVSREKKESFPLTVTSAQKNPTAFYLCASCIGTGAFGIRQPQHFGDGTRLSIL.

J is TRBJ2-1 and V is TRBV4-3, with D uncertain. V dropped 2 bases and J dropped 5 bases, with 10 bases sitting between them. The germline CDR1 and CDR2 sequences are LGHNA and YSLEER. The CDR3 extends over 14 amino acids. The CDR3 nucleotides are TGCGCCAGCAGCCAATTCCTAGAAGACAATGAGCAGTTCTTC. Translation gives CASSQFLEDNEQFF.

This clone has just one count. DNA for the CDR3: TGTGCCTGGAGTCCGCTGGGGGGTACGCAGTATTTT. This translates into CAWSPLGGTQYF. The rearrangement links TRBV30 to TRBJ2-3, with D maybe TRBD2 (6 bases). The CDR3 spans 12 residues. Germline CDR1 reads GTSNPN; CDR2 reads SVGIG (reference sequence). Trimming took off 2 bases at V and 8 bases at J, with 11 bases between the two ends.

The CDR3 region has the DNA TGTGCCAGTTCCCTAAAGACAGGGGGCGGGAGCAATCAGCCCCAGCATTTT. It is translated as CASSLKTGGGSNQPQHF. The genes are TRBV19 and TRBJ1-5; 10 positions match TRBD1. V shed 8 bases and J 1 base; nucleotides not matched to a gene: 11. CDR3 length equals 17 residues. Looked up from germline, CDR1 is LNHDA and CDR2 is SQIVND (reference sequence).